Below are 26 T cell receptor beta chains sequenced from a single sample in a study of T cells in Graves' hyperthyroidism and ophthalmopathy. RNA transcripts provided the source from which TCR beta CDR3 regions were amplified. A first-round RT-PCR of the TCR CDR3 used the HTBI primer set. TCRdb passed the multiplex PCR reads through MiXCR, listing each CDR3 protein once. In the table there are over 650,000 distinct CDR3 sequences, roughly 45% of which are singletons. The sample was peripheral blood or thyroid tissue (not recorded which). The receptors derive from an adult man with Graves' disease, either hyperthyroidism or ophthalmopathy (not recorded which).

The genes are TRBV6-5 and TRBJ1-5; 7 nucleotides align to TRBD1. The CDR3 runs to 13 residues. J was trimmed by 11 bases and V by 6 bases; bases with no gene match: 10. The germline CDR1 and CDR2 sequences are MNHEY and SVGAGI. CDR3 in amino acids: CASSYDRAQTQHF. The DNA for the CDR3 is TGTGCCAGCAGCTATGACAGGGCGCAAACCCAGCATTTT.

The CDR3 spells CASSHPGQGLEQYF. The DNA of the CDR3 is TGCGCCAGCAGCCATCCGGGACAGGGTTTAGAGCAGTACTTC. The chain couples TRBV5-1 to TRBJ2-7; TRBD1 aligns across 9 bases. Germline V gives CDR1 SGHRS, CDR2 YFSETQ. The CDR3 runs to 14 residues. The V gene end was trimmed by 4 bases and the J gene end by 7 bases; junction bases not matched to a gene: 9.

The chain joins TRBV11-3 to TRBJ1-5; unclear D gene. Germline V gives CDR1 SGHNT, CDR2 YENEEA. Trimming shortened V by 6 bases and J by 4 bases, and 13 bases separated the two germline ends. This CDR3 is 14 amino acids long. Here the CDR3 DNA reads TGTGCCAGCAGTCCTGGGCCAGTTAATCAGCCCCAGCATTTT. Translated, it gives CASSPGPVNQPQHF.

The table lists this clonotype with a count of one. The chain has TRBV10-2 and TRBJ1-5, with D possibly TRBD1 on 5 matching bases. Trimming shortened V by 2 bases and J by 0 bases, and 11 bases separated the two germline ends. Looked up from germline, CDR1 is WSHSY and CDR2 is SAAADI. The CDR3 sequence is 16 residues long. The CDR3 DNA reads TGCGCCAGCAGTGAGGACAGTTTCTATAGCAATCAGCCCCAGCATTTT. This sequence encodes CASSEDSFYSNQPQHF.

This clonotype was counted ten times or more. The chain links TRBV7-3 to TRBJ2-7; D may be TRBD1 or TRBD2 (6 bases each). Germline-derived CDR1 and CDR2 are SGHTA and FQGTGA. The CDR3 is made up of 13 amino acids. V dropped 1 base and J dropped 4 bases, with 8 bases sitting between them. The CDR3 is CASSLKGGYEQYF. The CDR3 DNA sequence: TGTGCCAGCAGCTTAAAAGGGGGGTACGAGCAGTACTTC.

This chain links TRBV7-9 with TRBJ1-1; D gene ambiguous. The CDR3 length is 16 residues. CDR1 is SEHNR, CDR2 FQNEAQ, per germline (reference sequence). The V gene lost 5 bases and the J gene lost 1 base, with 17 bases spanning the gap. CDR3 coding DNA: TGTGCCAGCAGCCCGGGCGCAAATATCGCGAACACTGAAGCTTTCTTT. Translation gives CASSPGANIANTEAFF.

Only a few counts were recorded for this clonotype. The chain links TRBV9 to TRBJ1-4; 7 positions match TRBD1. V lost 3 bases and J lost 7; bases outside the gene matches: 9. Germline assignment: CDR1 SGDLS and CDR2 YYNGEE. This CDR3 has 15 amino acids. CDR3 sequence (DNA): TGTGCCAGCAGCGCCCGACAGGGAAACAGTGAAAAACTGTTTTTT. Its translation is CASSARQGNSEKLFF.

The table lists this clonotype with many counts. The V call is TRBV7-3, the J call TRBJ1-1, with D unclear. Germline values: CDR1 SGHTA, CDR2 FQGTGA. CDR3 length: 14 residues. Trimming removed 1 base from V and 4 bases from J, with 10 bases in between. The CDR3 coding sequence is TGTGCCAGCAGCTTAAATGGTTACGGCACTGAAGCTTTCTTT. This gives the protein CASSLNGYGTEAFF.

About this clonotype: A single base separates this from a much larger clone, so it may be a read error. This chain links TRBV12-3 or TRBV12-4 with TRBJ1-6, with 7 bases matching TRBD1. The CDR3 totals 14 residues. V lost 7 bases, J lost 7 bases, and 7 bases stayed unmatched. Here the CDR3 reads CASKEAGGNSPLHF. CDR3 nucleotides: TGTGCCAGCAAGGAAGCAGGGGGGAATTCACCCCTCCACTTT.

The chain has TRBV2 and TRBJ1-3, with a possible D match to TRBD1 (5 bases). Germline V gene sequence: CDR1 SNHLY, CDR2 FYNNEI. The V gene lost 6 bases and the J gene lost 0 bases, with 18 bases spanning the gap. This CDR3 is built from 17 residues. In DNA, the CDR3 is TGTGCCAGCAGCGTCGGAGCGGGGCCCCGCTCTGGAAACACCATATATTTT. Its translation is CASSVGAGPRSGNTIYF. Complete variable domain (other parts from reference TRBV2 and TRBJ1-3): EPEVTQTPSHQVTQMGQEVILRCVPISNHLYFYWYRQILGQKVEFLVSFYNNEISEKSEIFDDQFSVERPDGSNFTLKIRSTKLEDSAMYFCASSVGAGPRSGNTIYFGEGSWLTVV.

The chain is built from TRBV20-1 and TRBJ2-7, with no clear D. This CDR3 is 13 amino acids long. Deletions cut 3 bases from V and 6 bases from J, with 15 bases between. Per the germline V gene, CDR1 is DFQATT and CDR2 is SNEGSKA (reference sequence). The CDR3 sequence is CSARGLEVGEQYF. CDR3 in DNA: TGCAGTGCTAGGGGATTAGAGGTTGGCGAGCAGTACTTC.

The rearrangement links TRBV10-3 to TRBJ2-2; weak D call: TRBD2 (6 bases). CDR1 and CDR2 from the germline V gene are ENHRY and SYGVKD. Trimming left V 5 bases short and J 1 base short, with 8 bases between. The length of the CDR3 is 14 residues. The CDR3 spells CAISSGQNTGELFF. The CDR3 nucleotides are TGTGCCATCAGTAGCGGGCAGAACACCGGGGAGCTGTTTTTT.

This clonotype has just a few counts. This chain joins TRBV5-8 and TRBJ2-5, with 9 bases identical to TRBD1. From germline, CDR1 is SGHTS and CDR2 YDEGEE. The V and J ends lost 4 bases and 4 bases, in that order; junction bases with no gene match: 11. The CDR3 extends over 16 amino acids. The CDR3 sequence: CASSQIRTGVGETQYF. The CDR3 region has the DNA TGTGCCAGCAGCCAAATCCGGACAGGGGTGGGAGAGACCCAGTACTTC.

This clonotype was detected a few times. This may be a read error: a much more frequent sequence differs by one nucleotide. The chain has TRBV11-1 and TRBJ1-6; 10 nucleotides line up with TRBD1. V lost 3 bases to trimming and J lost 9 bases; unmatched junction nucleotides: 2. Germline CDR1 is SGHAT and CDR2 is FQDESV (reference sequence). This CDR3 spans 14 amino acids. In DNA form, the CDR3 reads TGTGCCAGCAGCTTCCGGGACAGGGGTTCACCCCTCCACTTT. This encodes CASSFRDRGSPLHF.

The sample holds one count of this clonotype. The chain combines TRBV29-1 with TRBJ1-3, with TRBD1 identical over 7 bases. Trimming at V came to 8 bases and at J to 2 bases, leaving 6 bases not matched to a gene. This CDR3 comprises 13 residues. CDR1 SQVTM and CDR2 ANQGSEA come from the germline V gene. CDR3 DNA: TGCAGCTCGACAGGGCAAGCTGGAAACACCATATATTTT. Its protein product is CSSTGQAGNTIYF. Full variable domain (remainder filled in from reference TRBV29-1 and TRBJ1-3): SAVISQKPSRDICQRGTSLTIQCQVDSQVTMMFWYRQQPGQSLTLIATANQGSEATYESGFVIDKFPISRPNLTFSTLTVSNMSPEDSSIYLCSSTGQAGNTIYFGEGSWLTVV.

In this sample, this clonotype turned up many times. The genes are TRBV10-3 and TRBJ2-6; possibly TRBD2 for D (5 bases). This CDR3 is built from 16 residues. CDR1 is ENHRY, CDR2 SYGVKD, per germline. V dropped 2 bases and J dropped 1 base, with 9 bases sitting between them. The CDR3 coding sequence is TGTGCCATCAGTGAGAGGCGGGTTTCTGGGGCCAACGTCCTGACTTTC. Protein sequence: CAISERRVSGANVLTF.

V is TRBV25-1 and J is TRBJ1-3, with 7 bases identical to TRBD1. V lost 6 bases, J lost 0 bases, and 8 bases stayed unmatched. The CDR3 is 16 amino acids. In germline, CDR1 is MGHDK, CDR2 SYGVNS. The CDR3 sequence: CASSVGGQSSGNTIYF. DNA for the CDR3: TGTGCCAGCAGCGTGGGGGGACAGAGCTCTGGAAACACCATATATTTT.

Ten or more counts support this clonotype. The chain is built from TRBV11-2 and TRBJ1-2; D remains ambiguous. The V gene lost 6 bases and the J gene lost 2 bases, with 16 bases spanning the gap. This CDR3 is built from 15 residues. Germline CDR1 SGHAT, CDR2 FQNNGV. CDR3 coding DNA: TGTGCCAGCAGTCGAATGGGCGGAGGAAACTATGGCTACACCTTC. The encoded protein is CASSRMGGGNYGYTF.

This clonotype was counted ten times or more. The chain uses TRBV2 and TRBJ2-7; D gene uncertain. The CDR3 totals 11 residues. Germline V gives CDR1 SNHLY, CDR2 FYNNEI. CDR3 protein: CGVSVGYEQYF. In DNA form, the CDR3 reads TGTGGGGTGTCGGTAGGTTACGAGCAGTACTTC.

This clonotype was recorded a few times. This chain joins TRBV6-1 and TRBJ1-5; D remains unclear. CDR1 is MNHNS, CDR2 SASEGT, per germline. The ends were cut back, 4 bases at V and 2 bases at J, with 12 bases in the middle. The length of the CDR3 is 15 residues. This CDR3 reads CASSASSGGNQPQHF. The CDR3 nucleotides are TGTGCCAGCAGTGCCAGTAGCGGCGGCAATCAGCCCCAGCATTTT.

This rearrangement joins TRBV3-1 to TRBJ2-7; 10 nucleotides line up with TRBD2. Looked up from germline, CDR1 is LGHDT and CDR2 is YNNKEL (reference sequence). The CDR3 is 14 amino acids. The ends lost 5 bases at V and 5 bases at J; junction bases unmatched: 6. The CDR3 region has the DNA TGTGCCAGCAGCGTAGTAGCGGGAGGACACGAGCAGTACTTC. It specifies CASSVVAGGHEQYF.

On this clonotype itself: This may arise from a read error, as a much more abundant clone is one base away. The CDR3 DNA is TGTGCCAGCAGCGAGGCAGGGTCCCCAATGAACACTGAAGCTTTCTTT. This encodes CASSEAGSPMNTEAFF. V gene TRBV25-1 combines with J gene TRBJ1-1, with TRBD1 as a possible D gene (5 bases). This CDR3 is built from 16 residues. Germline assignment: CDR1 MGHDK and CDR2 SYGVNS. Trimming cost V 6 bases and J 0 bases, with 17 bases left between them.

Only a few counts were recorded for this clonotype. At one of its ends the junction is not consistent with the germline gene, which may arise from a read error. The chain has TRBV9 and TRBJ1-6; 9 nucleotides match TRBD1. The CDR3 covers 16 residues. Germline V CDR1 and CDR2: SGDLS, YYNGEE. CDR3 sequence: CASSQEVLDRGSPLHF. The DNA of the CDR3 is TGCGCCAGCAGCCAAGAAGTTTTGGACAGGGGTTCACCCCTCCACTTT.

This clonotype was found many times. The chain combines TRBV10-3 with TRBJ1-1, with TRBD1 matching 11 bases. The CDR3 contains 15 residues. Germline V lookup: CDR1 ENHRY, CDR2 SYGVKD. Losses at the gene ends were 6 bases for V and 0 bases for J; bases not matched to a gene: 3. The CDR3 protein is CAIRGQGAMNTEAFF. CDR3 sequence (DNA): TGTGCCATCAGAGGACAGGGGGCAATGAACACTGAAGCTTTCTTT.

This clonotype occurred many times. The CDR3 protein is CASSVGGEETQYF. The CDR3 nucleotides are TGTGCCAGCAGCGTGGGGGGCGAAGAGACCCAGTACTTC. V is TRBV9 and J is TRBJ2-5, with D perhaps TRBD1 or TRBD2 (6 bases each). V dropped 2 bases and J dropped 3 bases, with 8 bases sitting between them. This CDR3 spans 13 amino acids. Germline V gene lookup returns CDR1 SGDLS and CDR2 YYNGEE.

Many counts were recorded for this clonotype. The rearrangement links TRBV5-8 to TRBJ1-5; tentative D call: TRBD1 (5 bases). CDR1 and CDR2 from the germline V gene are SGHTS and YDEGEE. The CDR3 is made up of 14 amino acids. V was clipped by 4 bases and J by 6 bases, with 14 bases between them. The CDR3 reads CASSQARDAQPQHF. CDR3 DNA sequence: TGTGCCAGCAGCCAGGCTAGGGACGCTCAGCCCCAGCATTTT.